The 10 T cell receptor beta chains reported below all come from one sample, sequenced in a study of T cells after yellow fever vaccination. TCRdb passed the 5' RACE reads through MiXCR, listing each CDR3 protein once. This sample yields more than 90,000 distinct CDR3 sequences, of which 6.5% to 9% are seen a single time; approximately 3% belongs to the top ten. Specimen: CD4+ T cells sorted from PBMCs, collected approximately 47 days after the first yellow fever vaccination. All receptors derive from a young man who received the YFV17D yellow fever vaccine.

This clonotype was detected many times. V gene TRBV4-2 combines with J gene TRBJ1-3; D call uncertain. V lost 4 bases to trimming and J lost 0 bases, with 13 bases between them. The germline gives CDR1 LGHNA, CDR2 YNFKEQ. CDR3 length: 16 residues. The CDR3 nucleotides read TGTGCCAGCAGCCTAGCCGTCGCCAACTCTGGAAACACCATATATTTT. Amino acid sequence: CASSLAVANSGNTIYF.

The V gene is TRBV6-6, the J gene TRBJ1-2; no reliable D call. The germline V gene has CDR1 MNHNY and CDR2 SVGAGI (reference sequence). V was shortened by 2 bases and J by 5 bases, with 6 bases between the two germline ends. The CDR3 contains 12 residues. CDR3 sequence reads: CASSYPVYGYTF. The CDR3 region has the DNA TGTGCCAGCAGTTACCCGGTTTATGGCTACACCTTC.

This clonotype was found many times. The chain uses TRBV7-2 and TRBJ2-4; D uncertain. Per the germline V gene, CDR1 is SGHTA and CDR2 is FQGNSA. The CDR3 is 15 amino acids. Trimming removed 4 bases from V and 7 bases from J, with 17 bases in between. Written as DNA, the CDR3 is TGTGCCAGCAGCTCCCCCCACTGGCTAAACAACATTCAGTACTTC. Protein: CASSSPHWLNNIQYF.

This clonotype was detected ten times or more. The chain is built from TRBV9 and TRBJ2-1; unclear D gene. CDR1 and CDR2 (germline): SGDLS, YYNGEE. V was trimmed by 1 base and J by 5 bases, leaving 16 bases between them. This CDR3 has 16 residues. The CDR3 loop is CASSVYPPPDDNEQFF. CDR3 coding DNA: TGTGCCAGCAGCGTATATCCCCCCCCAGACGACAATGAGCAGTTCTTC.

This clonotype was detected ten times or more. The rearrangement joins TRBV9 to TRBJ1-1; no firm D call. V shed 1 base and J shed 0 bases, with 7 bases lying between them. The CDR3 totals 14 residues. Germline lookup yields CDR1 SGDLS and CDR2 YYNGEE. The CDR3 here is CASSVSGMNTEAFF. CDR3 DNA: TGTGCCAGCAGCGTATCCGGAATGAACACTGAAGCTTTCTTT.

This clonotype was detected ten times or more. The rearrangement joins TRBV9 to TRBJ2-2, with D perhaps TRBD1 (5 bases). The CDR3 runs 14 residues. The germline gives CDR1 SGDLS, CDR2 YYNGEE. V lost 2 bases to trimming and J lost 3 bases, with 8 bases between them. This CDR3 reads CASSVGADTGELFF. CDR3 nucleotides: TGTGCCAGCAGCGTTGGGGCTGACACCGGGGAGCTGTTTTTT. Full variable domain (missing parts from reference TRBV9 and TRBJ2-2): DSGVTQTPKHLITATGQRVTLRCSPRSGDLSVYWYQQSLDQGLQFLIQYYNGEERAKGNILERFSAQQFPDLHSELNLSSLELGDSALYFCASSVGADTGELFFGEGSRLTVL.

This clonotype has at least ten counts. The chain uses TRBV6-2 or TRBV6-3 and TRBJ2-1; 9 nucleotides line up with TRBD2. The trim removed 6 bases at V and 5 bases at J, leaving 26 bases unmatched. Germline V CDR1 and CDR2: MNHEY, SVGEGT. The CDR3 length is 21 residues. CDR3 residues: CASRLLSLLEPIAGVNNEQFF. The DNA of the CDR3 is TGTGCCAGCAGATTACTTAGCTTACTTGAGCCAATAGCGGGGGTAAACAATGAGCAGTTCTTC.

At least ten counts were recorded for this clonotype. The J gene is TRBJ2-7, the V gene TRBV5-1; a weak D match, TRBD1 (5 bases). Germline-derived CDR1 and CDR2 are SGHRS and YFSETQ. The length of the CDR3 is 14 residues. V gave up 5 bases and J gave up 1 base, with 13 bases separating them. The CDR3 loop is CASRPNRNSYEQYF. CDR3 in DNA: TGCGCCAGCAGACCGAACAGGAATTCCTACGAGCAGTACTTC.

This clonotype has ten or more counts. The V call is TRBV20-1, the J call TRBJ2-7; perhaps TRBD2 as D (5 bases). The germline V gene has CDR1 DFQATT and CDR2 SNEGSKA (reference sequence). V lost 6 bases and J lost 6, with 18 bases in between. The CDR3 loop spans 13 amino acids. In nucleotides, the CDR3 is TGCAGTGCCTCAGACCCGAGGGCGGGCGAGCAGTACTTC. Translated, it gives CSASDPRAGEQYF.

This clonotype was counted at least ten times. The chain employs TRBV5-1 and TRBJ2-7; weak D call: TRBD1 (5 bases). Per germline, CDR1 SGHRS and CDR2 YFSETQ. V lost 5 bases and J 2 bases, leaving 14 bases between the germline ends. This CDR3 has 14 amino acids. The CDR3 DNA follows: TGCGCCAGCAGACACCCGCCGACAGCCTACGAGCAGTACTTC. Its translation is CASRHPPTAYEQYF.